The rows below give T cell receptor beta chains drawn from one sample of a study of sequential checkpoint blockade in melanoma. Only in-frame clones appear in the TCRdb table, and some are missing; sequencing was by immunoSEQ multiplex PCR. Of some 40,000 clones listed, approximately 30% are singletons. The material sequenced was tumor tissue (inferred from file names), taken from a patient given nivolumab and ipilimumab in sequence. The origin of the receptors is a human donor with melanoma. Each CDR3 is given with its conserved first and last residue. D genes are given only for firm matches. Clone size is shown for a subset of rows, as once, few, many or a class of expanded clone.

>TRBD2|-|TRBJ2-2|TRBV9
TGTGCCAGCAGCGGGCCGGGACTAGCGGGAGGGCGGGGCACCGGGGAGCTGTTTTTT
CASSGPGLAGGRGTGELFF
>-|-|TRBJ1-1|TRBV19
TGTGCCAGTAGTACTACGGCAGCGGCTGAAGCTTTCTTT
CASSTTAAAEAFF
>TRBD1|-|TRBJ2-7|TRBV30
TGTGCCTGGAGGGGGACAGGATCCTACGAGCAGTACTTC
CAWRGTGSYEQYF
>-|few|TRBJ1-1|TRBV6-8
TGTGCCAGCAGTTCACGAGGAGGGATGGTAGCTTTCTTT
CASSSRGGMVAFF
>-|-|TRBJ2-5|TRBV28
TGTGCCAGCAGCCGGGGACTCCAGGGAGGGACCCAGTACTTC
CASSRGLQGGTQYF
>TRBD1|many|TRBJ1-2|TRBV11-3
TGTGCCAGCAGCTCAACAGGGGCCAAATCCTATGGCTACACCTTC
CASSSTGAKSYGYTF
>TRBD2|-|TRBJ2-2|TRBV11-3
TGTGCCAGCAGCCCCCGACTAGCGGGGGGCCTGACCTACACCGGGGAGCTGTTTTTT
CASSPRLAGGLTYTGELFF
>-|few|TRBJ2-3|TRBV9
TGTGCCAGCAGCAGGATCACAGATACGCAGTATTTT
CASSRITDTQYF
>-|-|TRBJ1-2|TRBV18
TGTGCCAGCTCACCGGATGGGCAGGCGTATGGCTACACCTTC
CASSPDGQAYGYTF
>-|few|TRBJ2-1|TRBV11-3
TGTGCCAGCACCAAGGGGCAATCTCGCTCGCCTTACAATGAGCAGTTCTTC
CASTKGQSRSPYNEQFF